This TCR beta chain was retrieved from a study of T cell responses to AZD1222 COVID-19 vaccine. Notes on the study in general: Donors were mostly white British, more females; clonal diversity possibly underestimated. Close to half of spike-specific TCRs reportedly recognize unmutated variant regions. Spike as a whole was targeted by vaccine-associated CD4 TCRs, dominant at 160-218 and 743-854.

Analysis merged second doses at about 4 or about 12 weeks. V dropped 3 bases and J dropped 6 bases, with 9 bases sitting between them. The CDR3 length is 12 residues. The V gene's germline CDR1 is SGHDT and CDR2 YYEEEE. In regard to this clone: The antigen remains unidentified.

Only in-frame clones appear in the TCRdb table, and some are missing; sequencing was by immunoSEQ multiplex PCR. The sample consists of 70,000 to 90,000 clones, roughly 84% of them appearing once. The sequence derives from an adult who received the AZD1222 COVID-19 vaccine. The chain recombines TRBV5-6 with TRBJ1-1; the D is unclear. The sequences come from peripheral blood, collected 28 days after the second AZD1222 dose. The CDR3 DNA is TGTGCCAGCAGCTATGAGGGCGCTGAAGCTTTCTTT. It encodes CASSYEGAEAFF.